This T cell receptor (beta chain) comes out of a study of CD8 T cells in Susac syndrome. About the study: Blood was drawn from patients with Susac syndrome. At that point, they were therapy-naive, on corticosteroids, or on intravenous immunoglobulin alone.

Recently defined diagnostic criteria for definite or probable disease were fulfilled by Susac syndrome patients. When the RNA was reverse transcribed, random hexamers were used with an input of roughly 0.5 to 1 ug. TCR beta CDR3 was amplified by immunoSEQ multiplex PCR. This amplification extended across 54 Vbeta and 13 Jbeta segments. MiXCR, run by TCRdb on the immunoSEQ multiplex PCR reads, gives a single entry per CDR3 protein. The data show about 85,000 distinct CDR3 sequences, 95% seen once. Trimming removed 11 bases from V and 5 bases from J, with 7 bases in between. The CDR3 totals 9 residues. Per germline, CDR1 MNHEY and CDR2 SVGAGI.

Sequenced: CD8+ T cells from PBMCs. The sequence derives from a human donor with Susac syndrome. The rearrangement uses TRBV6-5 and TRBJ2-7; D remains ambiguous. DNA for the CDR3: TGTGCCGGACCCAACGAGCAGTACTTC. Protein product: CAGPNEQYF.